The source of this T cell receptor (beta chain) is a study of blood T cell repertoires in COVID-19. Study as a whole: Collection of acute and convalescent COVID-19 samples took place in the United States, Italy and Spain. PBMCs, B-cell-depleted T cells, or T cells provided the cDNA or gDNA that made up the material.

Repertoires were generated with immunoSEQ multiplex PCR, while TCRdb's copy carries only in-frame clones and drops some. The sample has 180,000 or so clones, around 85% seen once. The germline CDR1 and CDR2 sequences are MNHEY and SVGEGT. V lost 5 bases, J lost 0 bases, and 5 bases stayed unmatched. The CDR3 loop spans 16 amino acids. The gene calls are TRBV6-2 or TRBV6-3 and TRBJ1-1; 11 bases fit TRBD1. Sample: peripheral blood. This receptor was obtained from a man in his sixties who had recovered from COVID-19. CDR3 region: CASSLRTGGMNTEAFF. The DNA of the CDR3 is TGTGCCAGCAGTCTAAGGACAGGGGGCATGAACACTGAAGCTTTCTTT.